This TCR beta chain was identified in a study of T cell responses to AZD1222 COVID-19 vaccine. There are a few counts of this clone. Antigen: not known. The table came from immunoSEQ multiplex PCR; TCRdb's copy has only in-frame clones and leaves some out. Counted here are roughly 120,000 clones, more than 75% occurring once; the ten biggest clones make up 7.7%. From germline, CDR1 is SGHDN and CDR2 FVKESK. Trimming removed 0 bases from V and 5 bases from J, with 11 bases in between. This CDR3 comprises 14 residues. Findings and limits, study-wide: Only six people who got AZD1222 tested seropositive at baseline. White British people made up most donors, females outnumbered males, and clonal diversity was possibly underestimated. Across spike, vaccine-associated CD4 TCRs were found, dominant at 160-218 and 743-854.

The sequenced sample was peripheral blood, obtained on day 0 of AZD1222 vaccination. J is TRBJ2-7 and V is TRBV14; D ambiguous. The receptor was derived from an adult in good health. This CDR3 reads CASSQDSPPNEQYF. The CDR3 DNA is TGTGCCAGCAGCCAAGATTCCCCCCCTAACGAGCAGTACTTC.